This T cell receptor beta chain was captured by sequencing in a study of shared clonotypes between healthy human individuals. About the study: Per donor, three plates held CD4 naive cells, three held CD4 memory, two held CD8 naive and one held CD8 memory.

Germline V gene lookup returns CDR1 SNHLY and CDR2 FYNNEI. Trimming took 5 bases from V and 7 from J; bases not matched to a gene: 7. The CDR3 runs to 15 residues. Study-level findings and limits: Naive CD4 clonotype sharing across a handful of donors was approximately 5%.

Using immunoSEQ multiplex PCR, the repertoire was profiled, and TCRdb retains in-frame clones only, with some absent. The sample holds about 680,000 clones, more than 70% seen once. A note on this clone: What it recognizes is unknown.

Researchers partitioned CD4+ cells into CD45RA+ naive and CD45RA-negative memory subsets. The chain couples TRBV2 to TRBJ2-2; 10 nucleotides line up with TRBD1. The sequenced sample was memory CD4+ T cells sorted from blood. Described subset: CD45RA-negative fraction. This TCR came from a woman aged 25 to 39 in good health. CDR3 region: CASSQGQGESGELFF. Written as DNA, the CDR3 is TGTGCCAGCAGTCAAGGACAGGGGGAGAGCGGGGAGCTGTTTTTT. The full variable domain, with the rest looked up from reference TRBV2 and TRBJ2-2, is EPEVTQTPSHQVTQMGQEVILRCVPISNHLYFYWYRQILGQKVEFLVSFYNNEISEKSEIFDDQFSVERPDGSNFTLKIRSTKLEDSAMYFCASSQGQGESGELFFGEGSRLTVL.